The 27 T cell receptor beta chains below come from one sample, sequenced in a study of cytomegalovirus exposure and HLA in healthy donors. 60 Vbeta and 13 Jbeta primers were used in PCR. Repertoires were generated with immunoSEQ multiplex PCR, while TCRdb's copy carries only in-frame clones and drops some. This sample yields approximately 120,000 clones, of which about two thirds are seen a single time; over 4% belongs to the top ten. The specimen sequenced was PBMCs. The receptors were gathered from a man aged 60-69 years in good health and CMV-seropositive.

The chain combines TRBV5-1 with TRBJ1-4, with TRBD1 matching 9 bases. J gave up 15 bases and V 0 bases, and 15 bases lay outside the gene matches. The CDR3 is 16 residues long. Looked up from germline, CDR1 is SGHRS and CDR2 is YFSETQ. The CDR3 DNA follows: TGCGCCAGCAGCTTGGAGCCGGGACAGGGCCCAGGGTCGATGTTTTTT. This codes for CASSLEPGQGPGSMFF.

The rearrangement joins TRBV5-6 to TRBJ1-4; the D gene is possibly TRBD1 (5 bases). The CDR3 extends over 14 amino acids. Germline V gives CDR1 SGHDT, CDR2 YYEEEE. Trimming shortened V by 4 bases and J by 2 bases, and 9 bases separated the two germline ends. CDR3 loop: CASSLGRTNEKLFF. The DNA of the CDR3 is TGTGCCAGCAGCCTGGGGCGGACTAATGAAAAACTGTTTTTT.

V usage is TRBV6-5 and J usage is TRBJ2-7, with D perhaps matching TRBD1 (6 bases). Between the trimmed V and J ends, which lost 0 bases and 7 bases, there was a span of 10 bases. CDR3 length: 13 residues. Germline V gives CDR1 MNHEY, CDR2 SVGAGI. The CDR3 sequence is CASSYSHRVEQYF. CDR3 nucleotides: TGTGCCAGCAGTTACTCCCACAGGGTTGAGCAGTACTTC.

The V gene is TRBV4-1, the J gene TRBJ1-1; D gene unclear. CDR1 MGHRA and CDR2 YSYEKL come from the germline V gene. This CDR3 is built from 15 residues. V lost 4 bases, J lost 2 bases, and 14 bases lay in between. The CDR3, as DNA: TGCGCCAGCAGCCCCTCTATCGCGGGTAACACTGAAGCTTTCTTT. Translated, it gives CASSPSIAGNTEAFF.

The V call is TRBV29-1, the J call TRBJ2-5, with D hard to call. The CDR3 length is 11 residues. Trimming removed 7 bases from V and 7 bases from J, with 13 bases in between. Germline loops: CDR1 SQVTM, CDR2 ANQGSEA. CDR3 bases: TGCAGCGAACTGACCCTAGGGACCCAGTACTTC. Amino acids: CSELTLGTQYF.

This rearrangement joins TRBV19 to TRBJ2-3; 7 bases map to TRBD2. With 6 bases clipped from V and 2 bases from J, the junction kept 5 bases outside the gene matches. CDR3 length: 14 amino acids. The germline V gene encodes CDR1 LNHDA and CDR2 SQIVND (reference sequence). The CDR3 spells CASSRGGLTDTQYF. The CDR3 coding sequence is TGTGCCAGTAGCCGCGGGGGTCTCACAGATACGCAGTATTTT.

The gene calls are TRBV2 and TRBJ1-2, with 7 bases fitting TRBD1. From germline, CDR1 is SNHLY and CDR2 FYNNEI. The junction had 7 bases not matched to a gene; V was cut back by 5 bases and J by 4 bases. CDR3 length equals 14 residues. The CDR3 DNA follows: TGTGCCAGCAGTAAAATGGACAGGCGCTATGGCTACACCTTC. It encodes CASSKMDRRYGYTF.

This clone showed up just a few times. The CDR3 loop is CASSELGRLRKAFF. The DNA of the CDR3 is TGTGCCAGCAGTGAATTGGGCAGGCTCCGAAAAGCTTTCTTT. The rearrangement links TRBV6-1 to TRBJ1-1; D gene ambiguous. The CDR3 has 14 residues. V was cut by 2 bases and J by 9 bases, with 16 bases left in between. Germline V lookup: CDR1 MNHNS, CDR2 SASEGT.

The V and J genes are TRBV19 and TRBJ1-1, with 7 bases that match TRBD1. In germline, CDR1 is LNHDA, CDR2 SQIVND (reference sequence). The V segment lost 7 bases and the J segment 4 bases; nucleotides outside the gene matches: 12. This CDR3 is built from 15 residues. In DNA form, the CDR3 reads TGTGCCAGTACCAACCCCGGGACAGCCATCACTGAAGCTTTCTTT. Its translation is CASTNPGTAITEAFF.

The CDR3 reads CASSLARGSSGELFF. The DNA for the CDR3 is TGTGCCAGCAGCTTAGCGCGGGGGTCGAGCGGGGAGCTGTTTTTT. The chain has TRBV7-9 and TRBJ2-2; TRBD2 aligns across 7 bases. The CDR3 has 15 amino acids. The V gene's germline CDR1 is SEHNR and CDR2 FQNEAQ (reference sequence). V was pared by 0 bases and J by 7 bases, with 5 bases of the junction left unmatched. The whole variable domain, filled in from reference TRBV7-9 and TRBJ2-2, reads DTGVSQNPRHKITKRGQNVTFRCDPISEHNRLYWYRQTLGQGPEFLTYFQNEAQLEKSRLLSDRFSAERPKGSFSTLEIQRTEQGDSAMYLCASSLARGSSGELFFGEGSRLTVL.

The gene calls are TRBV9 and TRBJ2-5; 7 nucleotides line up with TRBD2. The CDR3 is made up of 15 amino acids. The germline CDR1 and CDR2 sequences are SGDLS and YYNGEE. V dropped 0 bases and J dropped 4; count of bases not matched to a gene: 6. For the CDR3, the DNA is TGTGCCAGCAGCGTAGCAGGGAGGGCGGGAGAGACCCAGTACTTC. Encoded protein: CASSVAGRAGETQYF.

V is TRBV5-1 and J is TRBJ2-3; TRBD2 matches 9 bases. V was pared by 10 bases and J by 4 bases, with 13 bases of the junction left unmatched. The CDR3 is made up of 15 amino acids. Looked up from germline, CDR1 is SGHRS and CDR2 is YFSETQ. CDR3: CASARTSEGSDTQYF. DNA for the CDR3: TGCGCCTCAGCACGGACTAGCGAAGGCTCAGATACGCAGTATTTT.

The V call is TRBV11-2, the J call TRBJ2-7; 13 positions agree with TRBD2. Per the germline V gene, CDR1 is SGHAT and CDR2 is FQNNGV. With V trimmed by 5 bases and J by 4 bases, 2 bases remained unmatched. The CDR3 sequence is 14 residues long. The CDR3 DNA sequence: TGTGCCAGCAGCCTACTAGCGGGGGGGTACGAGCAGTACTTC. Translating gives CASSLLAGGYEQYF.

This clone came up a few times. The J gene is TRBJ2-4, the V gene TRBV29-1; perhaps TRBD1 as D (5 bases). Germline V gives CDR1 SQVTM, CDR2 ANQGSEA. CDR3 length: 14 residues. V dropped 4 bases and J dropped 5 bases, with 15 bases sitting between them. CDR3 region: CSVVRAGPENIQYF. In nucleotides, the CDR3 is TGCAGCGTTGTCAGGGCAGGGCCTGAAAACATTCAGTACTTC. Drawing the rest from reference TRBV29-1 and TRBJ2-4, the complete variable domain is SAVISQKPSRDICQRGTSLTIQCQVDSQVTMMFWYRQQPGQSLTLIATANQGSEATYESGFVIDKFPISRPNLTFSTLTVSNMSPEDSSIYLCSVVRAGPENIQYFGAGTRLSVL.

This clone was observed a few times. The chain recombines TRBV5-4 with TRBJ1-6, with TRBD1 identical over 7 bases. Trimming cost V 4 bases and J 4 bases; bases outside gene matches: 5. The CDR3 totals 15 residues. Looked up from germline, CDR1 is SGHNT and CDR2 is YYREEE (reference sequence). CDR3 bases: TGTGCCAGCAGCGTCGGACAGGTTTATAATTCACCCCTCCACTTT. This translates into CASSVGQVYNSPLHF.

The chain uses TRBV6-6 and TRBJ2-7; D ambiguous. Germline CDR1 MNHNY, CDR2 SVGAGI (reference sequence). The CDR3 length is 13 residues. The V gene lost 3 bases and the J gene lost 3 bases, with 9 bases spanning the gap. The CDR3 protein is CASSYEAHYEQYF. The CDR3 nucleotides are TGTGCCAGCAGTTATGAGGCGCACTACGAGCAGTACTTC.

V and J are TRBV6-1 and TRBJ2-5; no definite D call. V shed 2 bases and J shed 2 bases, with 9 bases lying between them. CDR1 is MNHNS and CDR2 is SASEGT in the germline V gene. This CDR3 spans 14 amino acids. CDR3 sequence reads: CASSEQRGQETQYF. For the CDR3, the DNA is TGTGCCAGCAGTGAACAGAGAGGTCAAGAGACCCAGTACTTC.

This clone has only one observation. The CDR3 protein is CASSLDRRYGYTF. The CDR3, as DNA: TGTGCCAGCAGTTTAGACAGAAGGTATGGCTACACCTTC. This rearrangement joins TRBV27 to TRBJ1-2; a possible D gene is TRBD1 (5 bases). Germline CDR1 reads MNHEY; CDR2 reads SMNVEV (reference sequence). V was cut by 2 bases and J by 5 bases, with 9 bases left in between. This CDR3 spans 13 amino acids.

The rearrangement joins TRBV9 to TRBJ2-7; no clear D gene. CDR1 and CDR2 from the germline V gene are SGDLS and YYNGEE. The CDR3 extends over 15 amino acids. Trimming stripped 0 bases from V and 0 bases from J, with 10 bases between. The CDR3 protein is CASSVGVQSSYEQYF. As DNA, the CDR3 is TGTGCCAGCAGCGTAGGCGTACAGAGCTCCTACGAGCAGTACTTC.

The chain uses TRBV5-6 and TRBJ2-2; 10 bases map to TRBD1. The CDR3 sequence is 17 residues long. With V trimmed by 4 bases and J by 2 bases, 8 bases remained unmatched. Germline V gene data show CDR1 as SGHDT and CDR2 as YYEEEE. CDR3 region: CASSATGTGVNTGELFF. The CDR3 bases are TGTGCCAGCAGCGCGACTGGGACAGGGGTCAACACCGGGGAGCTGTTTTTT. The full variable domain, with the rest looked up from reference TRBV5-6 and TRBJ2-2, is DAGVTQSPTHLIKTRGQQVTLRCSPKSGHDTVSWYQQALGQGPQFIFQYYEEEERQRGNFPDRFSGHQFPNYSSELNVNALLLGDSALYLCASSATGTGVNTGELFFGEGSRLTVL.

CDR3 sequence (DNA): TGTGCCACCAGCAGAGAATTTCAGGGCTCTGGAAACACCATATATTTT. Translation: CATSREFQGSGNTIYF. This chain links TRBV15 with TRBJ1-3; D perhaps matches TRBD1 (5 bases). Germline V lookup: CDR1 LNHNV, CDR2 YYDKDF (reference sequence). CDR3 length equals 16 residues. The germline V and J ends were trimmed by 0 bases and 0 bases, with 9 bases remaining between them.

J is TRBJ1-3 and V is TRBV28; no clear D. V was pared by 3 bases and J by 0 bases, with 15 bases between. The CDR3 loop spans 17 amino acids. Per germline, CDR1 MDHEN and CDR2 SYDVKM. The CDR3 sequence is CASSFEGLAYSGNTIYF. CDR3 DNA sequence: TGTGCCAGCAGTTTCGAGGGCCTCGCCTACTCTGGAAACACCATATATTTT.

This chain connects TRBV1 to TRBJ2-1; TRBD2 reflects the table's D call only, with no check against the DNA. TRBV1 is a pseudogene. CDR3 length equals 19 residues. CDR3 residues: CTSSQSTSGGQPPPDEQFF. CDR3 DNA: TGCACCAGCAGCCAGTCGACTAGCGGGGGCCAACCCCCCCCGGATGAGCAGTTCTTC.

This clone was detected only once. The chain couples TRBV6-4 to TRBJ2-7; TRBD1 aligns across 9 bases. Germline-derived CDR1 and CDR2 are MRHNA and SNTAGT. The CDR3 length is 15 residues. The V gene end was trimmed by 7 bases and the J gene end by 5 bases; junction bases not matched to a gene: 12. The CDR3 DNA sequence: TGTGCCAGCATAAAAGCGGGACAGGGTTTCGACGAGCAGTACTTC. As protein: CASIKAGQGFDEQYF.

CDR3 coding DNA: TGCAGCGTCCCGAGCCCCACAACTAATGAAAAACTGTTTTTT. Translated, it gives CSVPSPTTNEKLFF. The chain has TRBV29-1 and TRBJ1-4; no clear D gene. Germline assignment: CDR1 SQVTM and CDR2 ANQGSEA. CDR3 length: 14 residues. Between the trimmed V and J ends, which lost 6 bases and 0 bases, there was a span of 11 bases.

The CDR3 DNA reads as TGTGCCTGGAGTGTAGGTGGGGGGGCCATTGAGCAGTTCTTC. Its protein is CAWSVGGGAIEQFF. V is TRBV30 and J is TRBJ2-1; D perhaps matches TRBD2 (7 bases). The germline CDR1 and CDR2 sequences are GTSNPN and SVGIG (reference sequence). V was pared by 0 bases and J by 9 bases, with 15 bases between. The CDR3 loop spans 14 amino acids. The full variable domain, its missing parts supplied by reference TRBV30 and TRBJ2-1, is SQTIHQWPATLVQPVGSPLSLECTVEGTSNPNLYWYRQAAGRGLQLLFYSVGIGQISSEVPQNLSASRPQDRQFILSSKKLLLSDSGFYLCAWSVGGGAIEQFFGPGTRLTVL.

The V gene is TRBV18, the J gene TRBJ2-3; 12 bases fit TRBD2. Unmatched junction bases numbered 10, after V lost 6 bases and J lost 6 bases. This CDR3 region has 16 residues. Germline V lookup: CDR1 KGHSH, CDR2 LQKENI. The CDR3 coding sequence is TGTGCCAGCTCTAGTAGCGGACTAGCGGGGTCGGATACGCAGTATTTT. Its translation: CASSSSGLAGSDTQYF.